Listed below are T cell receptor beta chains from one sample, sequenced in a study of blood T cell repertoires in COVID-19. Assay: immunoSEQ multiplex PCR; the TCRdb copy retains only in-frame clones and omits some. Of some 170,000 clones detected, over 80% appear once; the ten largest clones hold over 3.5%. Input material: peripheral blood. The receptors shown here come from a woman aged 60-70 years who had recovered from COVID-19. The CDR3 runs from the conserved cysteine through the conserved F or W. The D gene is left open where the match is weak. Rows may omit the clone size; those that give it use once, few, many or a size class.

clone size	J gene	D gene	V gene	CDR3 DNA	CDR3 protein
once	TRBJ1-1	TRBD1	TRBV5-1	TGCGCCAGCAGCTCCAAGACAGGGAGCCCCAACACTGAAGCTTTCTTT	CASSSKTGSPNTEAFF
.	TRBJ1-4	.	TRBV3-1/TRBV3-2	TGTGCCAGCAGCCACAGGGGCTTCGGGGAAAAACTGTTTTTT	CASSHRGFGEKLFF
.	TRBJ2-1	TRBD2	TRBV5-1	TGCGCCAGCAGCGCCGGGACTAGCGGGGGTAATGAGCAGTTCTTC	CASSAGTSGGNEQFF
.	TRBJ1-5	.	TRBV20-1	TGCAGTGCTAGTGAGGCAGGGGATCAGCCCCAGCATTTT	CSASEAGDQPQHF
many	TRBJ2-1	.	TRBV5-1	TGCGCCAGCAGCTCCCAGGGGAGTGAGCAGTTCTTC	CASSSQGSEQFF
once	TRBJ2-7	TRBD2	TRBV3-1/TRBV3-2	TGTGCCAGCAGCCAAGTAGCGGGGGTCGAGCAGTACTTC	CASSQVAGVEQYF
once	TRBJ2-7	TRBD2	TRBV28	TGTGCCAGCAGCGCCCCCAGCGGGGGGGTGTACGAGCAGTACTTC	CASSAPSGGVYEQYF
.	TRBJ2-1	.	TRBV24-1	TGTGCCACCAGTGATTACCGGGATTTCAGAACTGAGCAGTTCTTC	CATSDYRDFRTEQFF
.	TRBJ2-1	TRBD1	TRBV28	TGTGCCAGCAGTGTCCGGACAGGGGGCTACTCGGTCAATGAGCAGTTCTTC	CASSVRTGGYSVNEQFF
.	TRBJ2-5	TRBD2	TRBV24-1	TGTGCCACCCAAAGCCCAGGACTAGCACGGGAAGGGACCCAGTACTTC	CATQSPGLAREGTQYF
.	TRBJ1-1	TRBD1	TRBV5-1	TGCGCCAGCAGCTTGATCCCGGGACAGGTGAACACTGAAGCTTTCTTT	CASSLIPGQVNTEAFF
.	TRBJ2-1	TRBD1	TRBV10-3	TGTGCCATCAGTGAGCGGACAGGGGTGGACGGGGGGCAGTTCTTC	CAISERTGVDGGQFF
.	TRBJ2-1	.	TRBV21-1	TGTGCCAGTCAGAGCGGGGGCCAGAGCTCCTACAATGAGCAGTTCTTC	CASQSGGQSSYNEQFF
few	TRBJ2-3	.	TRBV5-1	TGCGCCAGCAGCTTGTCGGGGGGCTTCGGCACAGATACGCAGTATTTT	CASSLSGGFGTDTQYF
few	TRBJ2-7	TRBD1	TRBV4-1	TGCGCCAGCAGCCGAGTCGGACAGGGCCCTCTCTACGAGCAGTACTTC	CASSRVGQGPLYEQYF
.	TRBJ1-1	.	TRBV6-6	TGTGCCAGCAGTTACTCGAACTTGAACACTGAAGCTTTCTTT	CASSYSNLNTEAFF
.	TRBJ2-7	TRBD1	TRBV7-2	TGTGCCAGCAGCTTAGGACAGGGTGGTGACGAGCAGTACTTC	CASSLGQGGDEQYF
.	TRBJ2-7	TRBD1	TRBV27	TGTGCCAGCAGTCCTCGGACAGGGGGCGGACATTTCTACGAGCAGTACTTC	CASSPRTGGGHFYEQYF
.	TRBJ1-5	.	TRBV28	TGTGCCAGCAGTTTATCGGGTTACAATCAGCCCCAGCATTTT	CASSLSGYNQPQHF
.	TRBJ1-1	.	TRBV3-1/TRBV3-2	TGTGCCAGCAGCCAAGATTTCGTAAACACTGAAGCTTTCTTT	CASSQDFVNTEAFF
.	TRBJ1-1	.	TRBV10-2	TGCGCCAGCAGTCGCGTGGACACTGAAGCTTTCTTT	CASSRVDTEAFF
.	TRBJ1-4	.	TRBV21-1	TGTGCCAGCAGCAAAGAGGAGGACCGCCAGGCAACTAATGAAAAACTGTTTTTT	CASSKEEDRQATNEKLFF
.	TRBJ2-7	TRBD1	TRBV6-6	TGTGCCAGCAGTGCCCCGGGACAGGGTTCCTACGAGCAGTACTTC	CASSAPGQGSYEQYF
.	TRBJ1-2	.	TRBV6-4	TGTGCCAGCAGTGAGGGGGCGAACTATGGCTACACCTTC	CASSEGANYGYTF
.	TRBJ2-5	TRBD2	TRBV15	TGTGCCACCAGCAGAAATAGCGGGGGGGAGACCCAGTACTTC	CATSRNSGGETQYF
.	TRBJ2-2	.	TRBV24-1	TGTGCCACCAGTGATTTTGGGGCCGGAAGGACCGGGGAGCTGTTTTTT	CATSDFGAGRTGELFF
.	TRBJ2-2	.	TRBV4-3	TGCGCCAGCAGCCAAGACAGGGGTATGGTCACCGGGGAGCTGTTTTTT	CASSQDRGMVTGELFF